Listed here is a single T cell receptor (beta chain). Antigen specificity is unknown. The CDR3 sequence is 15 residues long. V shed 5 bases, J shed 4 bases, and the junction held 9 bases outside the gene matches. Germline CDR1 LNHDA, CDR2 SQIVND (reference sequence). These data originate in a study of T cell responses to AZD1222 COVID-19 vaccine. The study's findings and limits: Sampling that yielded the repertoires occurred only after the peak T cell response.

Only in-frame clones appear in the TCRdb table, and some are missing; sequencing was by immunoSEQ multiplex PCR. The sample carries 150,000 to 190,000 clones, 85% to 95% recorded once. The source of this sequence is an adult who received the AZD1222 COVID-19 vaccine. Sequencing used peripheral blood, obtained 28 days after the second AZD1222 dose. This sequence joins TRBV19 and TRBJ2-3; 7 bases are a match to TRBD1. Here the CDR3 reads CASSPDRVSSDTQYF. The CDR3 nucleotides are TGTGCCAGTAGTCCCGACAGGGTAAGCTCAGATACGCAGTATTTT.